The 32 T cell receptor beta chains below all came from one sample that was sequenced in a study of blood T cell repertoires in COVID-19. TCRdb's copy holds only in-frame clones and misses some; the assay was immunoSEQ multiplex PCR. Of 210,000 or so clones in the sample, 92% were seen once. Sequencing input: peripheral blood. Every receptor here comes from a young man with acute or convalescent COVID-19.

The chain recombines TRBV18 with TRBJ1-3, with D possibly matching TRBD1 (5 bases). Trimming took 6 bases from V and 2 from J, leaving 17 bases between them. This CDR3 is built from 16 residues. Germline-derived CDR1 and CDR2 are KGHSH and LQKENI. The CDR3 region is CASSPRRGDAGNTIYF. CDR3 in DNA: TGTGCCAGCTCCCCTCGGAGGGGTGACGCTGGAAACACCATATATTTT.

The chain uses TRBV5-1 and TRBJ2-7, with 8 bases aligning to TRBD1. Germline V gives CDR1 SGHRS, CDR2 YFSETQ. CDR3 length: 14 amino acids. J was trimmed by 3 bases and V by 6 bases; bases with no gene match: 8. The CDR3 DNA reads TGCGCCAGCACCCACAGGGGGAACCACTACGAGCAGTACTTC. Protein: CASTHRGNHYEQYF. Full variable domain (rest looked up from reference TRBV5-1 and TRBJ2-7): KAGVTQTPRYLIKTRGQQVTLSCSPISGHRSVSWYQQTPGQGLQFLFEYFSETQRNKGNFPGRFSGRQFSNSRSEMNVSTLELGDSALYLCASTHRGNHYEQYFGPGTRLTVT.

This rearrangement joins TRBV19 to TRBJ2-5; 8 bases agree with TRBD1. The CDR3 is made up of 15 amino acids. V lost 5 bases, J lost 0 bases, and 5 bases stayed unmatched. The germline V gene encodes CDR1 LNHDA and CDR2 SQIVND (reference sequence). The CDR3 DNA is TGTGCCAGTAGTCCTCGGGACAGGTACCAAGAGACCCAGTACTTC. Its protein is CASSPRDRYQETQYF.

The chain is built from TRBV12-3 or TRBV12-4 and TRBJ2-3; 8 bases are a match to TRBD1. Unmatched junction bases numbered 9, after V lost 7 bases and J lost 15 bases. The CDR3 spans 11 residues. The CDR3: CASNRLGQAYF. Here the CDR3 DNA reads TGTGCCAGCAACCGACTGGGACAGGCTTATTTT.

This chain connects TRBV7-6 to TRBJ2-5, with D unresolved. The CDR3 spans 13 residues. From germline, CDR1 is SGHVS and CDR2 FNYEAQ. Trimming left V 1 base short and J 2 bases short, with 5 bases between. CDR3 loop: CASSLVQQETQYF. CDR3 bases: TGTGCCAGCAGCTTAGTTCAACAAGAGACCCAGTACTTC.

The chain uses TRBV6-1 and TRBJ2-7; the D gene is possibly TRBD1 (6 bases). The CDR3 loop spans 12 amino acids. Per the germline V gene, CDR1 is MNHNS and CDR2 is SASEGT. V was pared by 3 bases and J by 9 bases, with 12 bases between. The CDR3 spells CASSDGQKGQYF. CDR3 bases: TGTGCCAGCAGTGATGGACAGAAAGGGCAGTACTTC.

V and J are TRBV15 and TRBJ2-7; no clear D gene. The ends were cut back, 0 bases at V and 5 bases at J, with 11 bases in the middle. The CDR3 sequence is 14 residues long. The V gene's germline CDR1 is LNHNV and CDR2 YYDKDF (reference sequence). The CDR3 here is CATSREVLRNEQYF. CDR3 in DNA: TGTGCCACCAGCAGAGAGGTTTTGAGGAACGAGCAGTACTTC. The whole variable domain, remainder taken from reference TRBV15 and TRBJ2-7, is DAMVIQNPRYQVTQFGKPVTLSCSQTLNHNVMYWYQQKSSQAPKLLFHYYDKDFNNEADTPDNFQSRRPNTSFCFLDIRSPGLGDTAMYLCATSREVLRNEQYFGPGTRLTVT.

The chain carries TRBV5-4 and TRBJ2-7; 8 positions match TRBD2. CDR1 and CDR2 (germline): SGHNT, YYREEE (reference sequence). The CDR3 runs 16 residues. Germline trimming cut 2 bases from V and 4 bases from J; bases unmatched to any gene: 11. The CDR3: CASSFFDWSGSYEQYF. CDR3 DNA sequence: TGTGCCAGCAGCTTTTTCGATTGGAGCGGGAGTTACGAGCAGTACTTC.

This chain connects TRBV19 to TRBJ1-5, with 10 bases aligning to TRBD1. The J segment lost 1 base and the V segment lost 8 bases, leaving 8 bases of the junction unmatched. The CDR3 is made up of 16 amino acids. Germline CDR1 and CDR2: LNHDA and SQIVND (reference sequence). The CDR3 protein is CASALGGQGSNQPQHF. For the CDR3, the DNA is TGTGCCAGTGCCCTAGGGGGACAGGGGAGCAATCAGCCCCAGCATTTT.

V usage is TRBV18 and J usage is TRBJ2-2; D not certain. V was trimmed by 0 bases and J by 3 bases, leaving 8 bases between them. From germline, CDR1 is KGHSH and CDR2 LQKENI. The CDR3 runs to 15 residues. The CDR3, as DNA: TGTGCCAGCTCACCACCGAACCGGTACACCGGGGAGCTGTTTTTT. Translation: CASSPPNRYTGELFF.

The chain carries TRBV28 and TRBJ2-3; tentative D call: TRBD2 (5 bases). The CDR3 is 16 residues long. The V end lost 3 bases, the J end lost 0 bases, and 13 bases lay between the germline ends. The germline CDR1 and CDR2 sequences are MDHEN and SYDVKM. The chain's CDR3 is CASSFTAAISTDTQYF. CDR3 bases: TGTGCCAGCAGTTTTACAGCGGCTATTAGCACAGATACGCAGTATTTT.

The chain recombines TRBV28 with TRBJ2-2; D not certain. This CDR3 comprises 14 residues. The V end lost 3 bases, the J end lost 1 base, and 6 bases lay between the germline ends. Germline lookup yields CDR1 MDHEN and CDR2 SYDVKM. CDR3: CASSLIENTGELFF. The DNA of the CDR3 is TGTGCCAGCAGTTTGATAGAGAACACCGGGGAGCTGTTTTTT.

J is TRBJ2-7 and V is TRBV19; 8 nucleotides agree with TRBD2. This CDR3 contains 14 residues. CDR1 LNHDA and CDR2 SQIVND come from the germline V gene (reference sequence). The J segment lost 6 bases and the V segment lost 8 bases, leaving 12 bases of the junction unmatched. The CDR3: CASHSGGAGVEQYF. Written as DNA, the CDR3 is TGTGCCAGTCACAGCGGGGGAGCGGGTGTCGAGCAGTACTTC.

The chain uses TRBV5-1 and TRBJ2-3; possible D gene TRBD1, 6 bases. V lost 4 bases and J 2 bases, leaving 11 bases between the germline ends. Germline CDR1 and CDR2: SGHRS and YFSETQ. The CDR3 is 14 amino acids. The CDR3, as DNA: TGCGCCAGCAGCATAGGACAGAACACAGATACGCAGTATTTT. This codes for CASSIGQNTDTQYF.

The V and J genes are TRBV14 and TRBJ2-7; 9 bases are shared with TRBD1. Germline V gives CDR1 SGHDN, CDR2 FVKESK. This CDR3 has 14 amino acids. V shed 6 bases and J 1 base; nucleotides not matched to a gene: 4. CDR3 DNA sequence: TGTGCCAGCAGGCTGACAGGGGGTTCCTACGAGCAGTACTTC. The encoded protein is CASRLTGGSYEQYF.

The chain joins TRBV2 to TRBJ1-2; no clear D. The V end lost 4 bases, the J end lost 6 bases, and 9 bases lay between the germline ends. The CDR3 loop spans 12 amino acids. CDR1 and CDR2 (germline): SNHLY, FYNNEI. CDR3 residues: CASSAVSDGYTF. CDR3 in DNA: TGTGCCAGCAGTGCCGTTTCGGATGGCTACACCTTC.

This chain links TRBV5-1 with TRBJ2-3; D not resolved. In germline, CDR1 is SGHRS, CDR2 YFSETQ. The CDR3 is made up of 14 amino acids. V gave up 5 bases and J gave up 2 bases, with 12 bases separating them. The CDR3 protein is CASRSDPSTDTQYF. CDR3 sequence (DNA): TGCGCCAGCAGGTCAGATCCGTCCACAGATACGCAGTATTTT. The complete variable domain, with remaining parts taken from reference TRBV5-1 and TRBJ2-3, reads KAGVTQTPRYLIKTRGQQVTLSCSPISGHRSVSWYQQTPGQGLQFLFEYFSETQRNKGNFPGRFSGRQFSNSRSEMNVSTLELGDSALYLCASRSDPSTDTQYFGPGTRLTVL.

A note on this clone: This CDR3 is also generated by other DNA sequences in the sample. The J gene is TRBJ2-7, the V gene TRBV18; the D gene is possibly TRBD1 (5 bases). Germline V gives CDR1 KGHSH, CDR2 LQKENI. V was pared by 6 bases and J by 4 bases, with 10 bases between. The CDR3 is 12 amino acids. CDR3 sequence reads: CASSPTVYEQYF. The DNA of the CDR3 is TGTGCCAGCTCCCCGACAGTGTACGAGCAGTACTTC.

The chain is built from TRBV6-6 and TRBJ1-5; D remains ambiguous. The CDR3 has 12 amino acids. V lost 1 base to trimming and J lost 6 bases, with 4 bases between them. CDR1 is MNHNY, CDR2 SVGAGI, per germline (reference sequence). CDR3 sequence reads: CASSYFGQPQHF. The CDR3 DNA reads as TGTGCCAGCAGTTACTTCGGTCAGCCCCAGCATTTT.

The chain couples TRBV7-9 to TRBJ2-7; 7 bases are shared with TRBD1. The V and J ends lost 1 base and 0 bases, in that order; junction bases with no gene match: 9. Per germline, CDR1 SEHNR and CDR2 FQNEAQ (reference sequence). The length of the CDR3 is 17 residues. CDR3 in amino acids: CASSLDRGFLISYEQYF. In DNA, the CDR3 is TGTGCCAGCAGCTTAGACAGGGGCTTTCTAATCTCCTACGAGCAGTACTTC.

The rearrangement links TRBV5-4 to TRBJ2-1, with 8 bases that match TRBD2. This CDR3 comprises 15 residues. J lost 4 bases, V lost 3 bases, and 6 bases had no gene match. The germline CDR1 and CDR2 sequences are SGHNT and YYREEE (reference sequence). CDR3 protein: CASSSPSSGYNEQFF. For the CDR3, the DNA is TGTGCCAGCAGCTCCCCCTCTAGCGGGTACAATGAGCAGTTCTTC. The complete variable domain, with remaining parts taken from reference TRBV5-4 and TRBJ2-1, reads ETGVTQSPTHLIKTRGQQVTLRCSSQSGHNTVSWYQQALGQGPQFIFQYYREEENGRGNFPPRFSGLQFPNYSSELNVNALELDDSALYLCASSSPSSGYNEQFFGPGTRLTVL.

This rearrangement joins TRBV28 to TRBJ2-7; 15 positions match TRBD2. This CDR3 spans 16 amino acids. After removal of 7 bases from V and 3 bases from J, the junction contained 7 bases not matched to a gene. The germline V gene has CDR1 MDHEN and CDR2 SYDVKM. The CDR3 region is CASKGTSGGTLYEQYF. CDR3 nucleotide sequence: TGTGCCAGCAAAGGGACTAGCGGGGGGACACTCTACGAGCAGTACTTC.

V and J are TRBV2 and TRBJ2-2; D unclear. In germline, CDR1 is SNHLY, CDR2 FYNNEI. V lost 2 bases, J lost 3 bases, and 4 bases lay in between. The CDR3 consists of 13 residues. CDR3 residues: CASSERYTGELFF. For the CDR3, the DNA is TGTGCCAGCAGTGAACGGTACACCGGGGAGCTGTTTTTT. The full variable domain, completed using reference TRBV2 and TRBJ2-2, is EPEVTQTPSHQVTQMGQEVILRCVPISNHLYFYWYRQILGQKVEFLVSFYNNEISEKSEIFDDQFSVERPDGSNFTLKIRSTKLEDSAMYFCASSERYTGELFFGEGSRLTVL.

The CDR3: CASSRQGGSTGELFF. CDR3 bases: TGTGCCAGCAGTCGACAGGGGGGGTCGACCGGGGAGCTGTTTTTT. V and J are TRBV2 and TRBJ2-2, with TRBD1 matching 9 bases. CDR1 is SNHLY and CDR2 is FYNNEI in the germline V gene. After removal of 5 bases from V and 5 bases from J, the junction contained 6 bases not matched to a gene. This CDR3 contains 15 residues.

This clone was seen only once. The rearrangement joins TRBV28 to TRBJ1-2; TRBD1 aligns across 7 bases. This CDR3 is 14 amino acids long. Germline V lookup: CDR1 MDHEN, CDR2 SYDVKM. J gave up 6 bases and V 7 bases, and 11 bases lay outside the gene matches. In DNA, the CDR3 is TGTGCCAGCACCCTTTCTGACAGGGAGGATGGCTACACCTTC. Encoded protein: CASTLSDREDGYTF.

On this clone itself: Other DNA sequences from this sample encode an identical CDR3 as well. J is TRBJ1-5 and V is TRBV18; tentative D call: TRBD1 (6 bases). Germline V lookup: CDR1 KGHSH, CDR2 LQKENI. The CDR3 spans 14 residues. V was pared by 3 bases and J by 3 bases, with 9 bases between. The CDR3 DNA reads TGTGCCAGCTCACCGGGACACAACAATCAGCCCCAGCATTTT. It translates to CASSPGHNNQPQHF.

The chain uses TRBV7-9 and TRBJ2-1; TRBD2 aligns across 9 bases. CDR1 and CDR2 (germline): SEHNR, FQNEAQ (reference sequence). Trimming cost V 3 bases and J 0 bases; bases outside gene matches: 12. The CDR3 is 19 residues long. The CDR3 DNA is TGTGCCAGCAGCTTTTGGCATATGGCGGGGGGGAGCTCCTACAATGAGCAGTTCTTC. Translation gives CASSFWHMAGGSSYNEQFF.

The chain employs TRBV5-6 and TRBJ1-1, with D possibly being TRBD1 (5 bases). The CDR3 length is 13 residues. Germline V CDR1 and CDR2: SGHDT, YYEEEE. The germline V and J ends were trimmed by 4 bases and 4 bases, with 11 bases remaining between them. The CDR3 loop is CASSTVGGTEAFF. CDR3 coding DNA: TGTGCCAGCAGCACGGTGGGGGGCACTGAAGCTTTCTTT.

V gene TRBV5-4 combines with J gene TRBJ2-3; 14 positions match TRBD2. This CDR3 spans 18 amino acids. V shed 5 bases, J shed 1 base, and the junction held 9 bases outside the gene matches. The germline V gene has CDR1 SGHNT and CDR2 YYREEE (reference sequence). The CDR3 region is CASRLGLAGGSGTDTQYF. The CDR3 DNA sequence: TGTGCCAGCAGACTCGGACTAGCGGGGGGAAGTGGCACAGATACGCAGTATTTT. Together with reference TRBV5-4 and TRBJ2-3, the CDR3 gives the full variable domain: ETGVTQSPTHLIKTRGQQVTLRCSSQSGHNTVSWYQQALGQGPQFIFQYYREEENGRGNFPPRFSGLQFPNYSSELNVNALELDDSALYLCASRLGLAGGSGTDTQYFGPGTRLTVL.

The V gene is TRBV10-3, the J gene TRBJ2-3, with 7 bases lining up with TRBD2. The ends lost 3 bases at V and 3 bases at J; junction bases unmatched: 6. From germline, CDR1 is ENHRY and CDR2 SYGVKD. This CDR3 is 15 amino acids long. The CDR3 DNA reads TGTGCCATCAGTGACCCTAGCGGAAAGACAGATACGCAGTATTTT. Encoded protein: CAISDPSGKTDTQYF.

This clone has a single count. The V gene is TRBV6-5, the J gene TRBJ1-4, with 7 bases lining up with TRBD1. Trimming removed 7 bases from V and 5 bases from J; junction bases left unmatched: 10. The germline CDR1 and CDR2 sequences are MNHEY and SVGAGI. The CDR3 runs 15 residues. The CDR3 here is CASIKGAGKNEKLFF. CDR3 DNA sequence: TGTGCCAGCATCAAGGGGGCGGGGAAAAATGAAAAACTGTTTTTT.

The J gene is TRBJ1-4, the V gene TRBV6-5; 7 positions match TRBD1. Looked up from germline, CDR1 is MNHEY and CDR2 is SVGAGI. CDR3 size: 12 residues. The J segment lost 5 bases and the V segment lost 6 bases, leaving 0 bases of the junction unmatched. The CDR3 loop reads CASRQGNEKLFF. CDR3 DNA: TGTGCCAGCAGACAGGGGAATGAAAAACTGTTTTTT.